The 21 T cell receptor beta chains reported below all come from one sample, sequenced in a study of T-cell memory formation after mild COVID-19. TCRdb reprocessed the 5' RACE reads via MiXCR and lists one record per CDR3 protein. The data contain 250,000 to 300,000 distinct CDR3 sequences, roughly 17% of them singletons. Sequencing used PBMCs or a T cell subset sorted from them (not recorded which). The receptors originated from a man aged 18-30 years who had mild COVID-19 (a few samples of this study predate the infection). Cell type and time point are not known.

This clonotype was picked up many times. The V and J genes are TRBV10-3 and TRBJ2-3; TRBD2 agrees at 8 bases. Germline CDR1 reads ENHRY; CDR2 reads SYGVKD. With 5 bases clipped from V and 4 bases from J, the junction kept 8 bases outside the gene matches. The CDR3 is 15 amino acids. The CDR3 region has the DNA TGTGCCATCAGTTACCGCGGGGGGCAGGCAGATACGCAGTATTTT. Translated: CAISYRGGQADTQYF.

The gene calls are TRBV5-4 and TRBJ2-7; possible D gene TRBD2, 6 bases. Germline V gene lookup returns CDR1 SGHNT and CDR2 YYREEE (reference sequence). CDR3 length equals 14 residues. Deletions cut 4 bases from V and 4 bases from J, with 15 bases between. CDR3 bases: TGTGCCAGCAGCCTAGAGCGGGCCGATTACGAGCAGTACTTC. Protein sequence: CASSLERADYEQYF.

V and J are TRBV20-1 and TRBJ2-1, with 10 bases aligning to TRBD2. The CDR3 runs 15 residues. Germline CDR1 and CDR2: DFQATT and SNEGSKA (reference sequence). The ends lost 6 bases at V and 8 bases at J; junction bases unmatched: 13. The CDR3 coding sequence is TGCAGTGCCCCACGCTTAGCGGGGGGTATAGATGAGCAGTTCTTC. It translates to CSAPRLAGGIDEQFF.

V gene TRBV12-3 or TRBV12-4 combines with J gene TRBJ1-5; 8 nucleotides align to TRBD1. V lost 1 base to trimming and J lost 5 bases; unmatched junction nucleotides: 13. CDR3 length equals 18 residues. The CDR3 is CASSLGGISGTGDQPQHF. DNA for the CDR3: TGTGCCAGCAGTTTAGGGGGAATCTCCGGGACAGGTGATCAGCCCCAGCATTTT.

This clonotype occurred many times. V is TRBV6-6 and J is TRBJ2-1; possible D gene TRBD2, 7 bases. This CDR3 contains 13 residues. The V end lost 3 bases, the J end lost 8 bases, and 11 bases lay between the germline ends. Germline V gene sequence: CDR1 MNHNY, CDR2 SVGAGI (reference sequence). CDR3 amino acids: CASSYRGADEQFF. CDR3 DNA sequence: TGTGCCAGCAGTTATCGGGGGGCTGATGAGCAGTTCTTC.

The rearrangement links TRBV6-2 or TRBV6-3 to TRBJ2-2; 7 positions match TRBD2. CDR3 length equals 19 residues. J lost 2 bases, V lost 0 bases, and 12 bases had no gene match. Germline values: CDR1 MNHEY, CDR2 SVGEGT. In nucleotides, the CDR3 is TGTGCCAGCAGTTACTCGACAGCGGGGACGGTTCTTAACACCGGGGAGCTGTTTTTT. This codes for CASSYSTAGTVLNTGELFF.

This clonotype occurred a few times. V gene TRBV10-1 combines with J gene TRBJ2-3; TRBD2 aligns across 8 bases. Germline trimming cut 8 bases from V and 3 bases from J; bases unmatched to any gene: 4. CDR3 length: 13 residues. Germline CDR1 and CDR2: WNHNN and SYGVQD (reference sequence). The CDR3 bases are TGCGCCAGCCGGGGGGGGTGGACAGATACGCAGTATTTT. Its translation: CASRGGWTDTQYF.

This clonotype has only a few counts. The rearrangement links TRBV5-1 to TRBJ1-2, with D possibly TRBD1 on 6 matching bases. V lost 4 bases to trimming and J lost 7 bases, with 11 bases between them. There are 12 residues in the CDR3. The germline V gene encodes CDR1 SGHRS and CDR2 YFSETQ. CDR3 DNA sequence: TGCGCCAGCAGCGGGGACATCGTTGGCTACACCTTC. This codes for CASSGDIVGYTF.

The CDR3 loop is CASSPTETVGSYEQYV. In nucleotides, the CDR3 is TGTGCCAGCAGCCCAACCGAGACAGTTGGGTCCTACGAGCAGTACGTC. The chain joins TRBV28 to TRBJ2-7; D possibly corresponds to TRBD1 (5 bases). Per germline, CDR1 MDHEN and CDR2 SYDVKM. The CDR3 runs 16 residues. V was clipped by 6 bases and J by 1 base, with 19 bases between them.

This clonotype was detected only a few times. The chain uses TRBV7-3 and TRBJ2-1; D gene ambiguous. The V end lost 4 bases, the J end lost 4 bases, and 11 bases lay between the germline ends. Germline V CDR1 and CDR2: SGHTA, FQGTGA. The CDR3 extends over 14 amino acids. The CDR3 spells CASSSPGRYNEQFF. The CDR3 DNA is TGTGCCAGCAGCTCCCCCGGACGGTACAATGAGCAGTTCTTC.

V and J are TRBV4-1 and TRBJ2-1; D gene uncertain. Germline CDR1 MGHRA, CDR2 YSYEKL. Trimming stripped 0 bases from V and 4 bases from J, with 10 bases between. CDR3 size: 15 residues. The CDR3 protein is CASSQDIGRYNEQFF. CDR3 coding DNA: TGCGCCAGCAGCCAAGATATCGGGCGGTACAATGAGCAGTTCTTC.

The genes are TRBV28 and TRBJ2-5; D is perhaps TRBD2 (7 bases). V was shortened by 8 bases and J by 2 bases, with 18 bases between the two germline ends. Germline assignment: CDR1 MDHEN and CDR2 SYDVKM. There are 15 residues in the CDR3. CDR3 region: CASQRGGGGQETQYF. The CDR3, as DNA: TGTGCCAGCCAAAGGGGGGGAGGAGGTCAAGAGACCCAGTACTTC.

This chain connects TRBV27 to TRBJ1-5; 9 nucleotides agree with TRBD1. The CDR3 extends over 15 amino acids. Germline assignment: CDR1 MNHEY and CDR2 SMNVEV (reference sequence). V shed 5 bases and J 6 bases; nucleotides not matched to a gene: 8. The CDR3, as DNA: TGTGCCAGCAGTCGAACAGGGGGCGCGGGTCAGCCCCAGCATTTT. Its translation is CASSRTGGAGQPQHF.

This chain uses TRBV6-5 with TRBJ2-2; D unresolved. V was trimmed by 0 bases and J by 2 bases, leaving 4 bases between them. In germline, CDR1 is MNHEY, CDR2 SVGAGI. The CDR3 consists of 14 residues. The CDR3 DNA reads TGTGCCAGCAGTTACTCGGACAACACCGGGGAGCTGTTTTTT. This sequence encodes CASSYSDNTGELFF.

This clonotype was recorded a few times. The rearrangement joins TRBV18 to TRBJ2-7; unclear D gene. Germline V gene data show CDR1 as KGHSH and CDR2 as LQKENI. This CDR3 contains 14 residues. V gave up 2 bases and J gave up 4 bases, with 12 bases separating them. CDR3 region: CASSPMAGLYEQYV. For the CDR3, the DNA is TGTGCCAGCTCACCAATGGCTGGTTTATACGAGCAGTACGTC.

The sample holds many counts of this clonotype. This chain links TRBV6-1 with TRBJ2-5; 8 bases are a match to TRBD1. The CDR3 has 13 amino acids. The germline V gene has CDR1 MNHNS and CDR2 SASEGT. With V trimmed by 8 bases and J by 3 bases, 5 bases remained unmatched. CDR3 protein: CASLRTGKETQYF. The CDR3 DNA reads TGTGCCAGCCTCCGGACAGGGAAAGAGACCCAGTACTTC.

This chain's CDR3 is CASQGSYEQYV. For the CDR3, the DNA is TGTGCCAGCCAGGGTTCCTACGAGCAGTACGTC. The gene calls are TRBV6-1 and TRBJ2-7, with D possibly matching TRBD1 (5 bases). The germline V gene encodes CDR1 MNHNS and CDR2 SASEGT. This CDR3 spans 11 amino acids. V was clipped by 8 bases and J by 1 base, with 6 bases between them.

J is TRBJ2-3 and V is TRBV19; the D is unclear. CDR3 length: 13 residues. V gave up 7 bases and J gave up 0 bases, with 8 bases separating them. Per germline, CDR1 LNHDA and CDR2 SQIVND (reference sequence). The CDR3 reads CASMAASTDTQYF. CDR3 nucleotide sequence: TGTGCCAGTATGGCAGCCAGCACAGATACGCAGTATTTT.

The chain uses TRBV6-1 and TRBJ1-2; D is possibly TRBD1 (5 bases). The CDR3 has 18 residues. V lost 5 bases and J 6 bases, leaving 28 bases between the germline ends. From germline, CDR1 is MNHNS and CDR2 SASEGT. The CDR3: CASSPNRGGARGSNGYTF. CDR3 nucleotide sequence: TGTGCCAGCAGTCCCAATCGGGGAGGGGCGCGAGGGTCGAATGGCTACACCTTC.

Ten or more counts support this clonotype. The genes are TRBV5-1 and TRBJ2-2, with D tentatively TRBD1 or TRBD2 (5 bases each). The CDR3 covers 15 residues. Deletions cut 0 bases from V and 2 bases from J, with 8 bases between. Per the germline V gene, CDR1 is SGHRS and CDR2 is YFSETQ. CDR3 residues: CASSLEGTNTGELFF. The CDR3 region has the DNA TGCGCCAGCAGCTTGGAGGGGACCAACACCGGGGAGCTGTTTTTT.

The chain links TRBV29-1 to TRBJ2-1; a possible D gene is TRBD2 (7 bases). The CDR3 totals 15 residues. Germline V gene sequence: CDR1 SQVTM, CDR2 ANQGSEA. The V end was cut by 0 bases, the J end by 4 bases, with 13 bases between. CDR3: CSVEDAGATYNEQFF. CDR3 nucleotide sequence: TGCAGCGTTGAAGATGCGGGGGCCACATACAATGAGCAGTTCTTC.